These 24 T cell receptor beta chains came from one sample sequenced in a study of T-cell memory formation after mild COVID-19. TCRdb re-analysed the 5' RACE reads in MiXCR, keeping a single row per CDR3 protein. The table shows about 130,000 distinct CDR3 sequences, with around 27% occurring only once. Sequencing was done on a sample of PBMCs or a T cell subset sorted from them (not recorded which). The receptors come from an adult woman who had mild COVID-19 (a few samples of this study predate the infection). Cell type and time point are not known.

The rearrangement joins TRBV4-3 to TRBJ2-7, with D possibly being TRBD2 (6 bases). The V and J ends lost 3 bases and 1 base respectively, with 7 bases between them. Germline V gene sequence: CDR1 LGHNA, CDR2 YSLEER. The CDR3 totals 13 residues. This chain's CDR3 is CASSQGRSYEQYF. The CDR3 nucleotides read TGCGCCAGCAGCCAGGGGAGGTCCTACGAGCAGTACTTC.

This clonotype was counted between two and nine times. The chain carries TRBV29-1 and TRBJ2-2, with 7 bases matching TRBD2. The junction had 5 bases not matched to a gene; V was cut back by 3 bases and J by 4 bases. The germline CDR1 and CDR2 sequences are SQVTM and ANQGSEA. The CDR3 runs 14 residues. The CDR3 DNA reads TGCAGCGTTGACCCGACTAGCCCCACCGGGGAGCTGTTTTTT. This gives the protein CSVDPTSPTGELFF.

The rearrangement uses TRBV25-1 and TRBJ1-3, with 7 positions matching TRBD1. V was pared by 4 bases and J by 5 bases, with 11 bases of the junction left unmatched. CDR1 MGHDK and CDR2 SYGVNS come from the germline V gene. CDR3 size: 16 residues. The CDR3 loop is CASSGPSGTERNTIYF. The CDR3 region has the DNA TGTGCCAGCAGTGGCCCCTCCGGGACAGAAAGAAACACCATATATTTT.

The chain employs TRBV7-8 and TRBJ2-3; D not resolved. V was clipped by 2 bases and J by 3 bases, with 9 bases between them. This CDR3 comprises 14 residues. The germline gives CDR1 SGHVS, CDR2 FQNEAQ. In nucleotides, the CDR3 is TGTGCCAGCAGCTTAATGGGGTCTACAGATACGCAGTATTTT. Translated: CASSLMGSTDTQYF.

The chain has TRBV12-3 or TRBV12-4 and TRBJ2-3, with a possible D match to TRBD1 (6 bases). The CDR3 totals 13 residues. V lost 5 bases, J lost 9 bases, and 15 bases lay in between. The CDR3 sequence is CASSPGGQPTQYF. DNA for the CDR3: TGTGCCAGCAGTCCCGGCGGACAGCCAACGCAGTATTTT.

This clonotype occurred a few times. The chain joins TRBV7-9 to TRBJ2-7, with D unresolved. Germline V gene sequence: CDR1 SEHNR, CDR2 FQNEAQ (reference sequence). Trimming took 5 bases from V and 2 from J, leaving 7 bases between them. This CDR3 is built from 12 residues. This CDR3 is CASSHTTYEQYF. Written as DNA, the CDR3 is TGTGCCAGCAGCCATACCACCTACGAGCAGTACTTC.

This sequence joins TRBV7-9 and TRBJ1-1; 8 bases match TRBD1. The CDR3 loop spans 15 amino acids. V dropped 4 bases and J dropped 0; count of bases not matched to a gene: 4. The germline gives CDR1 SEHNR, CDR2 FQNEAQ (reference sequence). For the CDR3, the DNA is TGTGCCAGCAGCTCTACAGGGGGGGTGAACACTGAAGCTTTCTTT. Protein sequence: CASSSTGGVNTEAFF.

This clonotype appeared a single time. The chain combines TRBV12-3 or TRBV12-4 with TRBJ2-1; D perhaps matches TRBD2 (6 bases). V was trimmed by 3 bases and J by 5 bases, leaving 11 bases between them. This CDR3 spans 14 amino acids. The CDR3 coding sequence is TGTGCCAGCAGTTTTGTACTAGCAGACAATGAGCAGTTCTTC. Residues: CASSFVLADNEQFF.

The chain carries TRBV29-1 and TRBJ2-3, with D possibly TRBD2 on 7 matching bases. V was pared by 0 bases and J by 0 bases, with 10 bases between. This CDR3 comprises 15 residues. From germline, CDR1 is SQVTM and CDR2 ANQGSEA. CDR3 residues: CSVEDEGGSTDTQYF. The CDR3 nucleotides read TGCAGCGTTGAAGATGAGGGGGGGAGCACAGATACGCAGTATTTT.

This clonotype has a handful of counts. The rearrangement joins TRBV7-9 to TRBJ2-2; D is uncertain. The CDR3 runs 15 residues. The V end was cut by 2 bases, the J end by 4 bases, with 11 bases between. Germline CDR1 SEHNR, CDR2 FQNEAQ (reference sequence). The CDR3 region is CASSLNEKFTGELFF. The CDR3 DNA reads TGTGCCAGCAGCTTAAACGAAAAGTTCACCGGGGAGCTGTTTTTT.

This clonotype appeared a few times. The chain couples TRBV6-5 to TRBJ2-7; 8 bases align to TRBD1. Unmatched junction bases numbered 8, after V lost 5 bases and J lost 5 bases. Germline V gene data show CDR1 as MNHEY and CDR2 as SVGAGI. This CDR3 region has 14 residues. The CDR3 DNA sequence: TGTGCCAGCAGTGAAGGACAGGGTTGGGACGAGCAGTACTTC. It yields the protein CASSEGQGWDEQYF.

The chain employs TRBV7-9 and TRBJ2-2, with 7 positions matching TRBD1. CDR1 is SEHNR and CDR2 is FQNEAQ in the germline V gene (reference sequence). The junction had 8 bases not matched to a gene; V was cut back by 2 bases and J by 2 bases. This CDR3 contains 17 residues. The CDR3 protein is CASSLPHRGPNTGELFF. CDR3 nucleotides: TGTGCCAGCAGCTTACCTCACAGGGGACCAAACACCGGGGAGCTGTTTTTT.

This clonotype was observed at least ten times. The genes are TRBV11-2 and TRBJ1-3; 7 bases are shared with TRBD1. V shed 1 base, J shed 3 bases, and the junction held 9 bases outside the gene matches. The CDR3 is 17 residues long. Germline V CDR1 and CDR2: SGHAT, FQNNGV. CDR3 protein: CASSLGGTARDGNTIYF. The CDR3 nucleotides are TGTGCCAGCAGCTTAGGGGGGACAGCTCGAGATGGAAACACCATATATTTT.

This chain links TRBV7-6 with TRBJ2-1; D is undetermined. With 5 bases removed from V and 8 bases from J, the gap between germline ends came to 10 bases. Germline V CDR1 and CDR2: SGHVS, FNYEAQ. This CDR3 is 12 amino acids long. CDR3 loop: CASSGYSDEQFF. CDR3 coding DNA: TGTGCCAGCAGCGGATACTCCGATGAGCAGTTCTTC.

This clonotype was seen only a few times. In nucleotides, the CDR3 is TGTGCCATCAGTGAGCAGCGGGGGGGCTTCGATACGCAGTATTTT. It specifies CAISEQRGGFDTQYF. The chain joins TRBV10-3 to TRBJ2-3, with TRBD2 identical over 10 bases. The ends lost 2 bases at V and 6 bases at J; junction bases unmatched: 5. The length of the CDR3 is 15 residues. Germline lookup yields CDR1 ENHRY and CDR2 SYGVKD.

CDR3 in amino acids: CASSLAGGPEGEQFF. The CDR3 nucleotides read TGTGCCAGCAGCTTAGCGGGAGGGCCGGAAGGTGAGCAGTTCTTC. V gene TRBV7-9 combines with J gene TRBJ2-1; TRBD2 aligns across 7 bases. The CDR3 consists of 15 residues. Per germline, CDR1 SEHNR and CDR2 FQNEAQ (reference sequence). V lost 0 bases to trimming and J lost 9 bases; unmatched junction nucleotides: 8.

The chain couples TRBV4-1 to TRBJ2-7; TRBD2 aligns across 8 bases. The CDR3 runs to 15 residues. The ends lost 3 bases at V and 1 base at J; junction bases unmatched: 5. Germline-derived CDR1 and CDR2 are MGHRA and YSYEKL. In DNA, the CDR3 is TGCGCCAGCAGCCAGCTCGGGGGGGCGTCCTACGAGCAGTACTTC. Protein: CASSQLGGASYEQYF.

This clonotype was seen a handful of times. The genes are TRBV30 and TRBJ1-4; a weak D match, TRBD1 (6 bases). The CDR3 totals 15 residues. Deletions cut 3 bases from V and 5 bases from J, with 16 bases between. Looked up from germline, CDR1 is GTSNPN and CDR2 is SVGIG (reference sequence). CDR3 nucleotides: TGTGCCTGGAGCGCCGGGGGGGGCTCCAATGAAAAACTGTTTTTT. This sequence encodes CAWSAGGGSNEKLFF.

The rearrangement links TRBV6-6 to TRBJ2-7; D is uncertain. Germline values: CDR1 MNHNY, CDR2 SVGAGI (reference sequence). Trimming cost V 2 bases and J 2 bases, with 13 bases left between them. This CDR3 contains 15 residues. CDR3 residues: CASSYDSVGTYEQYF. As DNA, the CDR3 is TGTGCCAGCAGTTACGATTCGGTAGGGACCTACGAGCAGTACTTC.

The chain couples TRBV7-2 to TRBJ2-5; 8 nucleotides align to TRBD2. The ends lost 4 bases at V and 5 bases at J; junction bases unmatched: 6. This CDR3 is built from 14 residues. Germline CDR1 and CDR2: SGHTA and FQGNSA. CDR3 residues: CASSWAAGAETQYF. CDR3 DNA sequence: TGTGCCAGCAGCTGGGCAGCGGGAGCGGAGACCCAGTACTTC. Full variable domain (rest looked up from reference TRBV7-2 and TRBJ2-5): GAGVSQSPSNKVTEKGKDVELRCDPISGHTALYWYRQSLGQGLEFLIYFQGNSAPDKSGLPSDRFSAERTGGSVSTLTIQRTQQEDSAVYLCASSWAAGAETQYFGPGTRLLVL.

This clonotype was seen only a few times. The V gene is TRBV5-6, the J gene TRBJ1-3, with D maybe TRBD1 (6 bases). The CDR3 totals 17 residues. The V end was cut by 0 bases, the J end by 0 bases, with 13 bases between. Germline values: CDR1 SGHDT, CDR2 YYEEEE. For the CDR3, the DNA is TGTGCCAGCAGCTTGGTGGCGGACAGCTCCTCTGGAAACACCATATATTTT. It encodes CASSLVADSSSGNTIYF.

This chain joins TRBV7-2 and TRBJ2-6, with 9 bases identical to TRBD2. The germline gives CDR1 SGHTA, CDR2 FQGNSA. The CDR3 contains 19 residues. The trim removed 5 bases at V and 4 bases at J, leaving 15 bases unmatched. CDR3 loop: CASSLRASGTQGGANVLTF. In DNA form, the CDR3 reads TGTGCCAGCAGCCTTAGGGCTAGCGGGACCCAGGGAGGGGCCAACGTCCTGACTTTC.

This clonotype was counted a few times. The chain has TRBV3-1 and TRBJ2-1; no definite D call. This CDR3 is 12 amino acids long. The ends were cut back, 4 bases at V and 7 bases at J, with 8 bases in the middle. The germline V gene has CDR1 LGHDT and CDR2 YNNKEL (reference sequence). The CDR3 nucleotides are TGTGCCAGCAGCCCGGATCGAAATGAGCAGTTCTTC. Its protein is CASSPDRNEQFF.

The CDR3 region is CASGSGRVDGYTF. DNA for the CDR3: TGTGCCAGCGGGTCCGGACGGGTAGATGGCTACACCTTC. The V and J genes are TRBV12-3 or TRBV12-4 and TRBJ1-2; D is unclear. Trimming left V 8 bases short and J 6 bases short, with 16 bases between. The CDR3 is 13 amino acids.